What follows are 15 T cell receptor beta chains derived from one specimen sequenced in a study of cytomegalovirus exposure and HLA in healthy donors. 60 Vbeta and 13 Jbeta primers were used in PCR. TCRdb's table, derived via immunoSEQ multiplex PCR, lists solely in-frame clones and lacks some. The table records more than 150,000 clones, 80% of them present only once. The source material was PBMCs. These receptors were collected from a woman between 50 and 59 years old in good health and CMV-seropositive.

V usage is TRBV7-9 and J usage is TRBJ2-3; 9 positions agree with TRBD2. The CDR3 contains 16 residues. Germline-derived CDR1 and CDR2 are SEHNR and FQNEAQ (reference sequence). Losses at the gene ends were 6 bases for V and 7 bases for J; bases not matched to a gene: 14. DNA of the CDR3: TGTGCCAGCAGTGTGGCGGGAGGGCTAGGTCTACATACGCAGTATTTT. Protein product: CASSVAGGLGLHTQYF.

The chain employs TRBV7-2 and TRBJ2-2; the D gene is possibly TRBD1 (6 bases). The germline gives CDR1 SGHTA, CDR2 FQGNSA. The CDR3 sequence is 16 residues long. V was pared by 5 bases and J by 3 bases, with 16 bases between. The CDR3 reads CASSILGTSYTGELFF. The CDR3 bases are TGTGCCAGCAGCATCCTCGGGACATCTTACACCGGGGAGCTGTTTTTT. Based on the CDR3 plus reference TRBV7-2 and TRBJ2-2, the full variable domain is GAGVSQSPSNKVTEKGKDVELRCDPISGHTALYWYRQSLGQGLEFLIYFQGNSAPDKSGLPSDRFSAERTGGSVSTLTIQRTQQEDSAVYLCASSILGTSYTGELFFGEGSRLTVL.

This clone occurred a few times. The rearrangement uses TRBV27 and TRBJ2-7; no clear D. The CDR3 covers 16 residues. V was shortened by 1 base and J by 1 base, with 14 bases between the two germline ends. Per germline, CDR1 MNHEY and CDR2 SMNVEV (reference sequence). The CDR3 reads CASSLYLPGPSYEQYF. CDR3 DNA sequence: TGTGCCAGCAGTTTATATCTTCCAGGCCCTTCCTACGAGCAGTACTTC.

The CDR3 loop reads CASSYGRGFDSPLHF. The CDR3 region has the DNA TGTGCCAGCAGTTATGGCAGGGGGTTCGATTCACCCCTCCACTTT. The gene calls are TRBV6-5 and TRBJ1-6; 7 bases map to TRBD1. The junction had 7 bases not matched to a gene; V was cut back by 3 bases and J by 8 bases. Germline values: CDR1 MNHEY, CDR2 SVGAGI. The CDR3 length is 15 residues.

J is TRBJ2-1 and V is TRBV4-2, with D maybe TRBD2 (5 bases). From germline, CDR1 is LGHNA and CDR2 YNFKEQ. Trimming pared 6 bases from V and 6 bases from J, leaving 21 bases between. The CDR3 consists of 16 residues. CDR3 protein: CASSLTGLSEGNEQFF. As DNA, the CDR3 is TGTGCCAGCAGTCTGACGGGGTTGAGCGAGGGCAATGAGCAGTTCTTC.

This clone occurred once. The rearrangement joins TRBV29-1 to TRBJ2-1, with TRBD2 matching over 8 bases. Germline V gene data show CDR1 as SQVTM and CDR2 as ANQGSEA. CDR3 size: 19 residues. Trimming cost V 7 bases and J 1 base; bases outside gene matches: 21. The CDR3 nucleotides read TGCAGCGCAATCTTACCTCTCGCGGGGGGCCCCAAATCCTACAATGAGCAGTTCTTC. Encoded protein: CSAILPLAGGPKSYNEQFF.

The rearrangement links TRBV19 to TRBJ2-2; a weak D match, TRBD1 (6 bases). The CDR3 totals 18 residues. Germline values: CDR1 LNHDA, CDR2 SQIVND (reference sequence). The V gene lost 6 bases and the J gene lost 8 bases, with 28 bases spanning the gap. The CDR3 nucleotides are TGTGCCAGTAGCAGGAAGCCCGCAGGGGTAGCGTTTATAGGGGAGCTGTTTTTT. Protein product: CASSRKPAGVAFIGELFF.

The chain uses TRBV6-6 and TRBJ2-2; 9 positions agree with TRBD1. CDR1 is MNHNY, CDR2 SVGAGI, per germline (reference sequence). The CDR3 totals 14 residues. The V segment lost 6 bases and the J segment 5 bases; nucleotides outside the gene matches: 4. This chain's CDR3 is CASSRQGVTGELFF. CDR3 in DNA: TGTGCCAGCAGCCGACAGGGGGTGACCGGGGAGCTGTTTTTT.

This rearrangement joins TRBV5-4 to TRBJ1-1; 7 bases match TRBD1. The germline V gene has CDR1 SGHNT and CDR2 YYREEE (reference sequence). The CDR3 has 16 amino acids. V lost 0 bases to trimming and J lost 1 base; unmatched junction nucleotides: 6. The CDR3: CASSLVFRQGNTEAFF. The DNA of the CDR3 is TGTGCCAGCAGCTTGGTTTTTAGACAGGGGAACACTGAAGCTTTCTTT.

This clone was detected only a few times. V gene TRBV30 combines with J gene TRBJ2-7; a weak D match, TRBD1 (5 bases). The CDR3 consists of 15 residues. Germline-derived CDR1 and CDR2 are GTSNPN and SVGIG (reference sequence). V lost 2 bases and J lost 3, with 17 bases in between. CDR3 protein: CAWSSRLNRNYEQYF. CDR3 nucleotides: TGTGCCTGGAGTTCCCGATTGAACAGGAACTACGAGCAGTACTTC.

The chain combines TRBV19 with TRBJ1-2, with no clear D. The CDR3 extends over 13 amino acids. V shed 5 bases and J shed 8 bases, with 15 bases lying between them. The germline gives CDR1 LNHDA, CDR2 SQIVND (reference sequence). DNA of the CDR3: TGTGCCAGTAGTCAACCGGGTCCCTGGGGCTACACCTTC. Its protein product is CASSQPGPWGYTF. Complete variable domain (other parts from reference TRBV19 and TRBJ1-2): DGGITQSPKYLFRKEGQNVTLSCEQNLNHDAMYWYRQDPGQGLRLIYYSQIVNDFQKGDIAEGYSVSREKKESFPLTVTSAQKNPTAFYLCASSQPGPWGYTFGSGTRLTVV.

This sequence joins TRBV5-1 and TRBJ1-1; no firm D call. V was pared by 0 bases and J by 0 bases, with 9 bases between. Germline V gene lookup returns CDR1 SGHRS and CDR2 YFSETQ. The CDR3 is made up of 15 amino acids. CDR3 loop: CASSLEATMNTEAFF. CDR3 coding DNA: TGCGCCAGCAGCTTGGAGGCGACAATGAACACTGAAGCTTTCTTT.

The chain has TRBV5-4 and TRBJ1-3, with 10 bases matching TRBD1. The CDR3 has 14 residues. Germline CDR1 is SGHNT and CDR2 is YYREEE (reference sequence). J gave up 4 bases and V 4 bases, and 2 bases lay outside the gene matches. The CDR3 DNA reads TGTGCCAGCAGCGCGGGACAGGGGGGAAACACCATATATTTT. Protein: CASSAGQGGNTIYF.

The genes are TRBV9 and TRBJ1-4; 10 bases match TRBD1. The CDR3 contains 15 residues. Germline V gene sequence: CDR1 SGDLS, CDR2 YYNGEE. V shed 3 bases, J shed 5 bases, and the junction held 4 bases outside the gene matches. The CDR3 nucleotides are TGTGCCAGCAGCGCCTCGGACAGGGGGAATGAAAAACTGTTTTTT. Translating gives CASSASDRGNEKLFF.

This chain uses TRBV19 with TRBJ1-5; TRBD1 agrees at 7 bases. The germline V gene encodes CDR1 LNHDA and CDR2 SQIVND (reference sequence). J gave up 2 bases and V 4 bases, and 17 bases lay outside the gene matches. CDR3 length equals 19 residues. The CDR3 spells CASSRFRDRPRIGNQPQHF. CDR3 bases: TGTGCCAGTAGTAGGTTCCGGGACAGACCCCGAATTGGCAATCAGCCCCAGCATTTT.